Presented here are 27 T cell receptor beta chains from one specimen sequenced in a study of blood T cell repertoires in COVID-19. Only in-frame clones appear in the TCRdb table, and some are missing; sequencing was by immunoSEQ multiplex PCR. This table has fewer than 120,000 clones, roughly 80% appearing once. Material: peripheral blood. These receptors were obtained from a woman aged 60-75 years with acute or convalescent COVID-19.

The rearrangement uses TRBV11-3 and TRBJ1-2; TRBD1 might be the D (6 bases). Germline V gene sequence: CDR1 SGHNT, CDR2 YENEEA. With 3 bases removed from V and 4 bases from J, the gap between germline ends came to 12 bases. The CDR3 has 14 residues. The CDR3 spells CASSLTTGPYGYTF. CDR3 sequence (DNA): TGTGCCAGCAGCTTGACTACAGGGCCCTATGGCTACACCTTC.

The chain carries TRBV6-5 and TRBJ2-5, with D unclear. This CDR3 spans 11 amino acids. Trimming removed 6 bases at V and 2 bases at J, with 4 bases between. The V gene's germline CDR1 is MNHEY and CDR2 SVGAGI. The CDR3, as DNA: TGTGCCAGCAGATCACAAGAGACCCAGTACTTC. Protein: CASRSQETQYF.

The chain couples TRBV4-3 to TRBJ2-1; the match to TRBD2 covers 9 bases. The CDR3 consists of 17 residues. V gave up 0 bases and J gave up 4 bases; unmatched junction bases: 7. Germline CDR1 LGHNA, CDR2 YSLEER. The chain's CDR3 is CASSQDARAGGYNEQFF. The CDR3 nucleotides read TGCGCCAGCAGCCAAGATGCCCGAGCGGGGGGATACAATGAGCAGTTCTTC.

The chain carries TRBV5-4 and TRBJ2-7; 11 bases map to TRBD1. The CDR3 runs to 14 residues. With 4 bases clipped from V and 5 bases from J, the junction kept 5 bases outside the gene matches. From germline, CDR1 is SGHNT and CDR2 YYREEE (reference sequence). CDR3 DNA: TGTGCCAGCAGCACAAGGACAGGGGGCCACGAGCAGTACTTC. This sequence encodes CASSTRTGGHEQYF.

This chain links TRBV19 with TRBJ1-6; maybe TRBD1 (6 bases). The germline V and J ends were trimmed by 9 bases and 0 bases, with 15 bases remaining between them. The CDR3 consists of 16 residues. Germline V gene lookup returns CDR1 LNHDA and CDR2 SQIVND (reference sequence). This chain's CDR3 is CASQDSSSSYNSPLHF. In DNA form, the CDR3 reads TGTGCCAGCCAGGACAGTTCAAGCTCCTATAATTCACCCCTCCACTTT.

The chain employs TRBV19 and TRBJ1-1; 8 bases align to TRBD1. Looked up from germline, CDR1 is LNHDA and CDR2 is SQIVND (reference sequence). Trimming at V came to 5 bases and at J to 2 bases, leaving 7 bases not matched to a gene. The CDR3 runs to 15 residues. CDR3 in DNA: TGTGCCAGTAGTCGACAGGACAGGGCCAACACTGAAGCTTTCTTT. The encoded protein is CASSRQDRANTEAFF.

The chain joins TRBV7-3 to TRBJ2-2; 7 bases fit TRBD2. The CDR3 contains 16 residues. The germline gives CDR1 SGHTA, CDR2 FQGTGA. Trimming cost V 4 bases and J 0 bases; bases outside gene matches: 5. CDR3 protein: CASSSTGTTNTGELFF. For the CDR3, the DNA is TGTGCCAGCAGCTCCACCGGGACTACGAACACCGGGGAGCTGTTTTTT.

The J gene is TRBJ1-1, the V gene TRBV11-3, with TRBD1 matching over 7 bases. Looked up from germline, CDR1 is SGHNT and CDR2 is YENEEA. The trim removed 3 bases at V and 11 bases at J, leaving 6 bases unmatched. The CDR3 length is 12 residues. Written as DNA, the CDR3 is TGTGCCAGCAGCTTGGCAGGGGGTCGGGCTTTCTTT. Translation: CASSLAGGRAFF.

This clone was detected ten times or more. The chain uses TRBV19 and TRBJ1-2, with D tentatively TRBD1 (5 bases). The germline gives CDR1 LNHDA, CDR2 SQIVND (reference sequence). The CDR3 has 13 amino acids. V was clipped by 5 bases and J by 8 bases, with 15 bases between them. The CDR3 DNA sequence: TGTGCCAGTAGTTTGGTGGGGCAGGGAGGCTACACCTTC. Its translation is CASSLVGQGGYTF.

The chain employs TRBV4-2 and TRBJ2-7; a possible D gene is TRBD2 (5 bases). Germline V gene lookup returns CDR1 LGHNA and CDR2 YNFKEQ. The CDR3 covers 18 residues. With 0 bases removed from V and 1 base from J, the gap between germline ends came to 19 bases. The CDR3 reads CASSQEVGSRVPSYEQYF. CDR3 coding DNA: TGTGCCAGCAGCCAAGAGGTTGGTTCGCGGGTGCCATCCTACGAGCAGTACTTC.

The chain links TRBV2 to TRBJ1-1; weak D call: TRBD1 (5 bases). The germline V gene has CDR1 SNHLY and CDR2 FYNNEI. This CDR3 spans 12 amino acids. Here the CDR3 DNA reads TGTGCGAGCGGGGGAGGGAACACTGAAGCTTTCTTT. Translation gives CASGGGNTEAFF.

The DNA of the CDR3 is TGCGCCAGCAGCCAAGACGTGTCACAGATCTCTGGAAACACCATATATTTT. This translates into CASSQDVSQISGNTIYF. The chain uses TRBV4-3 and TRBJ1-3; D gene unclear. V lost 0 bases and J lost 0, with 12 bases in between. Germline assignment: CDR1 LGHNA and CDR2 YSLEER. There are 17 residues in the CDR3.

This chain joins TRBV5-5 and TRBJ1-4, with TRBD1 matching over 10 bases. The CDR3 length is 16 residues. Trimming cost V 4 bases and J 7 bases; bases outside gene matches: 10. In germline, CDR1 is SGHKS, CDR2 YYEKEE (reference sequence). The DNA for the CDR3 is TGTGCCAGCAGCACACCGGGGTGGACAGGGGGTGAAAAACTGTTTTTT. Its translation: CASSTPGWTGGEKLFF.

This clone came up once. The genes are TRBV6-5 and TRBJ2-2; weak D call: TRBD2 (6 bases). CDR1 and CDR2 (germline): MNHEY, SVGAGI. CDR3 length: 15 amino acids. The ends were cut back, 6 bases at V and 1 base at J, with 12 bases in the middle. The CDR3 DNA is TGTGCCAGCAGACCCGGGACTCTGAACACCGGGGAGCTGTTTTTT. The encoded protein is CASRPGTLNTGELFF.

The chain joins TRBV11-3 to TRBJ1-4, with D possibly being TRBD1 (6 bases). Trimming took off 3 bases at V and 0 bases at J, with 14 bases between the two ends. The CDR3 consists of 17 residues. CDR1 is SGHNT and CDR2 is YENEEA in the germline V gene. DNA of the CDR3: TGTGCCAGCAGCTTGCAACAGGGCGAAACAACTAATGAAAAACTGTTTTTT. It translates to CASSLQQGETTNEKLFF.

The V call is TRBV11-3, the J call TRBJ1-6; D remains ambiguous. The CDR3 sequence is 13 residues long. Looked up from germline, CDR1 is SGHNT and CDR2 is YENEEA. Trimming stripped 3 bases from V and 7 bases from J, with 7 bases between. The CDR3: CASSLRPNSPLHF. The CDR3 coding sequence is TGTGCCAGCAGCTTGAGGCCGAATTCACCCCTCCACTTT.

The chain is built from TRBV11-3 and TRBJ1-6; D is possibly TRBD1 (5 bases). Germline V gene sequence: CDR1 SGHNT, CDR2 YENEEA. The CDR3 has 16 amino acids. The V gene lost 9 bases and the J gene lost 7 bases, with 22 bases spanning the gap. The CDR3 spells CARGGVGRVCNSPLHF. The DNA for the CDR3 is TGTGCCAGGGGGGGAGTGGGTAGGGTTTGCAATTCACCCCTCCACTTT.

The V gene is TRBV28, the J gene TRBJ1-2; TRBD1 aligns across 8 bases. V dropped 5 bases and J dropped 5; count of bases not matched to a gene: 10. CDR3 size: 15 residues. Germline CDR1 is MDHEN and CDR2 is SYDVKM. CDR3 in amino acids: CASSIRTGTGYGYTF. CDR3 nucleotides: TGTGCCAGCAGTATAAGGACAGGGACGGGGTATGGCTACACCTTC.

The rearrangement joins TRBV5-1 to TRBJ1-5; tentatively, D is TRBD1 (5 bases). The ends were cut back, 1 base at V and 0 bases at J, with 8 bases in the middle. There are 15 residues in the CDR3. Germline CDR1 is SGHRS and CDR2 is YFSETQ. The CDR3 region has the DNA TGCGCCAGCAGCTTGAGGGGCTATAGCAATCAGCCCCAGCATTTT. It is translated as CASSLRGYSNQPQHF.

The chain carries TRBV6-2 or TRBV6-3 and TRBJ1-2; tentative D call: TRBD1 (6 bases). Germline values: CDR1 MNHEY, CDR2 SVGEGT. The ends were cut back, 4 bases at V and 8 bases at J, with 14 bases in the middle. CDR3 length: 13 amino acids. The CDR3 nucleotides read TGTGCCAGCAGTTTCACAGGGTCCGAGGGCTACACCTTC. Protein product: CASSFTGSEGYTF.

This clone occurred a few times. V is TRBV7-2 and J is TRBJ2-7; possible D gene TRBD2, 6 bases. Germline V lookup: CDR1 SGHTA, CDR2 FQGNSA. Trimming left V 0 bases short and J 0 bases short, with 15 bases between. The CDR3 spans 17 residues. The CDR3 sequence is CASSLAKMLASSYEQYF. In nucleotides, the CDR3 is TGTGCCAGCAGCTTAGCTAAAATGCTAGCGTCCTCCTACGAGCAGTACTTC.

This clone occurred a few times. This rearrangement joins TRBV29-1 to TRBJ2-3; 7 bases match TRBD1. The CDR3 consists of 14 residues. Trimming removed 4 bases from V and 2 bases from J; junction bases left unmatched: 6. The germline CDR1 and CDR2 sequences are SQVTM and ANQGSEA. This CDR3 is CSVAGQAYTDTQYF. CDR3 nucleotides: TGCAGCGTTGCTGGACAGGCATACACAGATACGCAGTATTTT.

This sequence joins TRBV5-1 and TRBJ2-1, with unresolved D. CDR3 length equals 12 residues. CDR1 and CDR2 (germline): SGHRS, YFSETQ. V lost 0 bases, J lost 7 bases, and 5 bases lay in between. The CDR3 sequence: CASSLGINEQFF. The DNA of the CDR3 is TGCGCCAGCAGCTTGGGTATTAATGAGCAGTTCTTC.

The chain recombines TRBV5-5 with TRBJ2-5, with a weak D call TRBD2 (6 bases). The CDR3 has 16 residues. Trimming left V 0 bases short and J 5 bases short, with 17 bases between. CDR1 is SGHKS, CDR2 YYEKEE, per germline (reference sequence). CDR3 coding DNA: TGTGCCAGCAGCTTGGAACCCCAGGTAAGCGGGGAGACCCAGTACTTC. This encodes CASSLEPQVSGETQYF.

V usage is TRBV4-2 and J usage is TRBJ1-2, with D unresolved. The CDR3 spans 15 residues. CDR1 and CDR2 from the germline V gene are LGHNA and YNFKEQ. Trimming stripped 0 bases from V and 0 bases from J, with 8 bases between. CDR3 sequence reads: CASSQDALANYGYTF. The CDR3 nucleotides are TGTGCCAGCAGCCAAGACGCCCTAGCTAACTATGGCTACACCTTC.

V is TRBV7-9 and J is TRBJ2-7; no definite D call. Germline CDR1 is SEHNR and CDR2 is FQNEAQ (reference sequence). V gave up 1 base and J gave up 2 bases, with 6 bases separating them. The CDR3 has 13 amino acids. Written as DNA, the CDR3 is TGTGCCAGCAGCTTAGAAAAGCCCTACGAGCAGTACTTC. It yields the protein CASSLEKPYEQYF.

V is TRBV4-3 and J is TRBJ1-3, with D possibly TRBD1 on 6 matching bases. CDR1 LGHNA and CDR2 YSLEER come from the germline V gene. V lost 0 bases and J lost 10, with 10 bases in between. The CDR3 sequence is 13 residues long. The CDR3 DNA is TGCGCCAGCAGCCAAGAAGGGGGAAGGACCATATATTTT. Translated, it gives CASSQEGGRTIYF.